Included here is one T cell receptor (beta chain) sequence, with context. These data are taken from a study of blood T cell repertoires in COVID-19. The CDR3 has 14 residues. The germline V gene encodes CDR1 PRHDT and CDR2 FYEKMQ (reference sequence). V lost 4 bases to trimming and J lost 0 bases, with 7 bases between them. Assay used: immunoSEQ multiplex PCR; TCRdb lists only in-frame clones, some missing. There are around 300,000 clones in the sample; around 88% occur only once, and 6% to 7% lies in the top ten. This receptor was identified in a woman in her forties who had recovered from COVID-19. The sequencing input was PBMCs or T cells enriched from blood (not recorded which). V gene TRBV13 combines with J gene TRBJ2-1; D gene ambiguous. This CDR3 reads CASSSLDSYNEQFF. CDR3 bases: TGTGCCAGCAGCTCGTTAGACTCCTACAATGAGCAGTTCTTC.